This T cell receptor (beta chain) derives from a study of blood T cell repertoires in COVID-19. Looking at the study overall: The analysed material was cDNA or gDNA that came from T cells, B-cell-depleted T cells, or PBMCs.

Measured with immunoSEQ multiplex PCR; TCRdb has only the in-frame clones, and not every one. The sample yields about 140,000 clones, around 76% seen once. Germline loops: CDR1 SGHNT, CDR2 YENEEA. Trimming left V 5 bases short and J 5 bases short, with 12 bases between. The CDR3 covers 13 residues. This TCR was sampled from a man older than 75 with acute or convalescent COVID-19. This chain uses TRBV11-3 with TRBJ2-5; D possibly corresponds to TRBD1 (6 bases). Sequenced input: peripheral blood. The CDR3 here is CASSQGQRETQYF. The CDR3 DNA sequence: TGTGCCAGCAGCCAGGGACAACGGGAGACCCAGTACTTC.